These 20 T cell receptor beta chains were all obtained from the same sample, sequenced in a study of cytomegalovirus exposure and HLA in healthy donors. The PCR contained 60 Vbeta and 13 Jbeta primers. Sequencing used immunoSEQ multiplex PCR; TCRdb keeps in-frame clones, though not all of them. The profile shows a few hundred thousand clones, more than 60% of them singletons. The sequenced sample was PBMCs. The receptors were sampled from a girl aged 2 to 9 in good health and CMV-seronegative.

J is TRBJ1-1 and V is TRBV29-1, with D tentatively TRBD1 (5 bases). The CDR3 extends over 11 amino acids. V was pared by 4 bases and J by 4 bases, with 7 bases between. Germline V gene lookup returns CDR1 SQVTM and CDR2 ANQGSEA. CDR3 DNA sequence: TGCAGCGTTGGGGGGGGCACTGAAGCTTTCTTT. Its protein product is CSVGGGTEAFF.

This rearrangement joins TRBV7-9 to TRBJ2-2, with no clear D. V was trimmed by 2 bases and J by 0 bases, leaving 10 bases between them. The CDR3 length is 16 residues. Germline loops: CDR1 SEHNR, CDR2 FQNEAQ (reference sequence). The CDR3 here is CASSLSANSNTGELFF. The DNA of the CDR3 is TGTGCCAGCAGCTTATCCGCCAACTCGAACACCGGGGAGCTGTTTTTT.

The chain couples TRBV20-1 to TRBJ2-5, with a weak D call TRBD2 (5 bases). Between the trimmed V and J ends, which lost 0 bases and 7 bases, there was a span of 6 bases. The CDR3 contains 11 residues. From germline, CDR1 is DFQATT and CDR2 SNEGSKA (reference sequence). The CDR3 region is CSARDRGTQYF. The CDR3 bases are TGCAGTGCTAGAGACCGGGGGACCCAGTACTTC.

This clone is a singleton in its sample. This rearrangement joins TRBV7-9 to TRBJ2-1, with 11 positions matching TRBD2. The germline gives CDR1 SEHNR, CDR2 FQNEAQ (reference sequence). This CDR3 contains 15 residues. Trimming at V came to 4 bases and at J to 8 bases, leaving 7 bases not matched to a gene. The CDR3, as DNA: TGTGCCAGCAGCTCTAGCGGGGGGCTTCAACATGAGCAGTTCTTC. Its translation: CASSSSGGLQHEQFF.

The chain recombines TRBV5-1 with TRBJ1-2; 8 nucleotides match TRBD1. Germline V gene data show CDR1 as SGHRS and CDR2 as YFSETQ. V shed 2 bases, J shed 4 bases, and the junction held 10 bases outside the gene matches. This CDR3 has 16 amino acids. CDR3 loop: CASSLGLGQDLYGYTF. CDR3 coding DNA: TGCGCCAGCAGCTTAGGGTTGGGACAGGACCTCTATGGCTACACCTTC.

The chain uses TRBV25-1 and TRBJ2-2; 7 nucleotides align to TRBD1. The CDR3 loop spans 15 amino acids. Germline V gives CDR1 MGHDK, CDR2 SYGVNS. The V and J ends lost 4 bases and 1 base, in that order; junction bases with no gene match: 3. The CDR3 region is CASSVRTGNTGELFF. The CDR3 nucleotides read TGTGCCAGCAGTGTCCGGACAGGGAACACCGGGGAGCTGTTTTTT.

This clone was counted between two and nine times. The chain has TRBV19 and TRBJ2-6; the match to TRBD1 covers 11 bases. V lost 3 bases, J lost 0 bases, and 4 bases stayed unmatched. This CDR3 region has 18 residues. The germline V gene encodes CDR1 LNHDA and CDR2 SQIVND (reference sequence). This chain's CDR3 is CASSIVGTGGSGANVLTF. The CDR3 nucleotides read TGTGCCAGTAGTATCGTCGGGACAGGGGGCTCTGGGGCCAACGTCCTGACTTTC.

The gene calls are TRBV6-5 and TRBJ2-3; 11 positions match TRBD2. The CDR3 loop spans 16 amino acids. V lost 2 bases and J lost 4; bases outside the gene matches: 5. Germline assignment: CDR1 MNHEY and CDR2 SVGAGI. The CDR3 is CASSYSSGGAADTQYF. CDR3 DNA sequence: TGTGCCAGCAGTTACAGTAGCGGGGGGGCGGCAGATACGCAGTATTTT.

The CDR3 coding sequence is TGCGCCAGCAGCCAAGGGCCCGAGTGGGGCGAGCAGTACTTC. As protein: CASSQGPEWGEQYF. The chain has TRBV4-1 and TRBJ2-5; D not resolved. The DNA end favors TRBJ2-7, so the J call may be wrong. The CDR3 is 14 amino acids. Germline V lookup: CDR1 MGHRA, CDR2 YSYEKL.

V gene TRBV10-2 combines with J gene TRBJ1-1; D is ambiguous. Germline V gene data show CDR1 as WSHSY and CDR2 as SAAADI. This CDR3 region has 17 residues. V dropped 0 bases and J dropped 0 bases, with 14 bases sitting between them. This chain's CDR3 is CASSESPLRAMNTEAFF. In nucleotides, the CDR3 is TGCGCCAGCAGTGAGTCTCCTTTGAGGGCTATGAACACTGAAGCTTTCTTT.

CDR3 sequence: CASSYLSGYNNEQFF. DNA for the CDR3: TGTGCCAGCAGTTACTTGTCAGGGTACAACAATGAGCAGTTCTTC. The chain links TRBV6-5 to TRBJ2-1; TRBD1 might be the D (5 bases). The CDR3 loop spans 15 amino acids. The V end was cut by 1 base, the J end by 5 bases, with 12 bases between. The germline V gene encodes CDR1 MNHEY and CDR2 SVGAGI.

The chain uses TRBV7-9 and TRBJ1-1; the D gene is possibly TRBD1 (6 bases). The germline gives CDR1 SEHNR, CDR2 FQNEAQ (reference sequence). This CDR3 spans 13 amino acids. Trimming left V 5 bases short and J 5 bases short, with 12 bases between. CDR3 bases: TGTGCCAGCAGCCTTACAGGGAGTACTGAAGCTTTCTTT. This codes for CASSLTGSTEAFF.

The sample holds one count of this clone. This rearrangement joins TRBV2 to TRBJ2-7; 11 bases agree with TRBD2. V trimming: 0 bases; J trimming: 2 bases; junction bases outside the gene matches: 6. The CDR3 runs 17 residues. CDR1 and CDR2 from the germline V gene are SNHLY and FYNNEI. This CDR3 is CASSEAELAGGTYEQYF. The CDR3 region has the DNA TGTGCCAGCAGTGAAGCGGAGCTAGCGGGAGGAACCTACGAGCAGTACTTC. Filled out from reference TRBV2 and TRBJ2-7, the complete variable domain reads EPEVTQTPSHQVTQMGQEVILRCVPISNHLYFYWYRQILGQKVEFLVSFYNNEISEKSEIFDDQFSVERPDGSNFTLKIRSTKLEDSAMYFCASSEAELAGGTYEQYFGPGTRLTVT.

The V gene is TRBV2, the J gene TRBJ2-1; tentative D call: TRBD2 (6 bases). V was pared by 8 bases and J by 2 bases, with 16 bases between. The CDR3 contains 15 residues. CDR1 and CDR2 from the germline V gene are SNHLY and FYNNEI. CDR3 coding DNA: TGTGCCAGCCCTCAGGGACTGTCCCCCTACAATGAGCAGTTCTTC. Amino acid sequence: CASPQGLSPYNEQFF.

This clone has more than one count but fewer than ten. V gene TRBV5-4 combines with J gene TRBJ2-3, with D tentatively TRBD1 (5 bases). The CDR3 is 14 amino acids. V was shortened by 0 bases and J by 10 bases, with 15 bases between the two germline ends. Germline V gene lookup returns CDR1 SGHNT and CDR2 YYREEE (reference sequence). CDR3: CASSLGTESGSQYF. The CDR3 nucleotides are TGTGCCAGCAGCTTGGGGACCGAGTCAGGGTCGCAGTATTTT.

This clone was seen only once. The chain employs TRBV5-1 and TRBJ2-5; D might be TRBD1 (5 bases). The V gene's germline CDR1 is SGHRS and CDR2 YFSETQ. The V and J ends lost 2 bases and 6 bases respectively, with 14 bases between them. There are 14 residues in the CDR3. CDR3 protein: CASSLSQDVQTQYF. The CDR3 DNA reads TGCGCCAGCAGCTTATCACAGGACGTCCAGACCCAGTACTTC.

This sequence joins TRBV7-9 and TRBJ1-6; TRBD1 aligns across 7 bases. CDR1 and CDR2 from the germline V gene are SEHNR and FQNEAQ (reference sequence). V dropped 1 base and J dropped 10; count of bases not matched to a gene: 7. There are 15 residues in the CDR3. CDR3 nucleotides: TGTGCCAGCAGCTTAGATGGGACAGTATGGTCACCCCTCCACTTT. Protein: CASSLDGTVWSPLHF.

This chain joins TRBV27 and TRBJ2-1; D may be TRBD2 (7 bases). The CDR3 contains 15 residues. Per germline, CDR1 MNHEY and CDR2 SMNVEV (reference sequence). The V gene lost 10 bases and the J gene lost 5 bases, with 21 bases spanning the gap. CDR3 nucleotides: TGTGCCACCACTGGGGCGGGGGCCCTTAACAATGAGCAGTTCTTC. It yields the protein CATTGAGALNNEQFF.

The chain is built from TRBV27 and TRBJ1-5; no definite D call. Between the trimmed V and J ends, which lost 1 base and 5 bases, there was a span of 12 bases. Germline CDR1 and CDR2: MNHEY and SMNVEV (reference sequence). The CDR3 spans 15 residues. CDR3 sequence reads: CASSLFGWGDQPQHF. The DNA of the CDR3 is TGTGCCAGCAGTTTATTTGGTTGGGGAGATCAGCCCCAGCATTTT.

This sequence joins TRBV9 and TRBJ2-1; 8 bases align to TRBD2. This CDR3 has 16 residues. V lost 3 bases to trimming and J lost 8 bases; unmatched junction nucleotides: 13. CDR1 and CDR2 from the germline V gene are SGDLS and YYNGEE. The CDR3 reads CASSAMSGLVGDEQFF. The CDR3 DNA reads as TGTGCCAGCAGCGCCATGTCGGGACTAGTAGGGGATGAGCAGTTCTTC.